These 24 T cell receptor beta chains share one sample of origin, sequenced in a study of T cells after posttransplantation cyclophosphamide. The data were produced by immunoSEQ multiplex PCR, yet TCRdb's version contains in-frame clones alone and is incomplete. The sample shows a few thousand clones, 82% of them seen only once. Treatment was busulfan-fludarabine conditioning, a marrow graft, and cyclophosphamide on days +3 and +4. The sample here was CD4+ T cells sorted from blood, taken around 370 days after allogeneic stem cell transplant with posttransplant cyclophosphamide. These receptors were taken from a male patient between 45 and 60 years old who received an allogeneic stem cell transplant from a related donor and was CMV-positive. A share of the T cells may be of graft donor origin.

This clone showed up just once. This chain uses TRBV4-1 with TRBJ1-5; D remains unclear. Trimming left V 0 bases short and J 3 bases short, with 9 bases between. Germline V gene lookup returns CDR1 MGHRA and CDR2 YSYEKL. The CDR3 loop spans 15 amino acids. In DNA form, the CDR3 reads TGCGCCAGCAGCCAAGAAGGACGGGACAATCAGCCCCAGCATTTT. Residues: CASSQEGRDNQPQHF.

The gene calls are TRBV5-1 and TRBJ1-1, with D maybe TRBD1 (5 bases). Germline CDR1 SGHRS, CDR2 YFSETQ. The CDR3 consists of 14 residues. V was shortened by 0 bases and J by 3 bases, with 9 bases between the two germline ends. CDR3 in DNA: TGCGCCAGCAGCTTGGGGACAACTCACACTGAAGCTTTCTTT. This translates into CASSLGTTHTEAFF.

The chain has TRBV6-5 and TRBJ2-7; D is unresolved. Germline V gene lookup returns CDR1 MNHEY and CDR2 SVGAGI. V was trimmed by 2 bases and J by 5 bases, leaving 13 bases between them. The CDR3 spans 14 residues. CDR3 sequence: CASSYATVSNEQYF. As DNA, the CDR3 is TGTGCCAGCAGTTACGCAACTGTTAGCAACGAGCAGTACTTC.

This chain connects TRBV19 to TRBJ1-6, with 7 bases aligning to TRBD1. This CDR3 comprises 14 residues. V dropped 4 bases and J dropped 9; count of bases not matched to a gene: 6. Germline V gene data show CDR1 as LNHDA and CDR2 as SQIVND (reference sequence). The CDR3 loop is CASSNLAGGSPLHF. As DNA, the CDR3 is TGTGCCAGTAGTAATTTGGCAGGGGGTTCACCCCTCCACTTT.

The V gene is TRBV6-5, the J gene TRBJ2-6; unclear D gene. Germline CDR1 is MNHEY and CDR2 is SVGAGI. V was pared by 0 bases and J by 0 bases, with 3 bases between. This CDR3 has 15 residues. The CDR3 DNA follows: TGTGCCAGCAGTTACTCGGCCTCTGGGGCCAACGTCCTGACTTTC. This encodes CASSYSASGANVLTF.

The V gene is TRBV7-2, the J gene TRBJ1-3; D unclear. V lost 1 base and J lost 6, with 4 bases in between. The germline gives CDR1 SGHTA, CDR2 FQGNSA. The CDR3 loop spans 12 amino acids. Here the CDR3 reads CASSLVSNTIYF. CDR3 in DNA: TGTGCCAGCAGCTTAGTCTCAAACACCATATATTTT. The full variable domain, its missing parts supplied by reference TRBV7-2 and TRBJ1-3, is GAGVSQSPSNKVTEKGKDVELRCDPISGHTALYWYRQSLGQGLEFLIYFQGNSAPDKSGLPSDRFSAERTGGSVSTLTIQRTQQEDSAVYLCASSLVSNTIYFGEGSWLTVV.

V is TRBV27 and J is TRBJ2-1; perhaps TRBD1 as D (5 bases). Trimming pared 6 bases from V and 9 bases from J, leaving 15 bases between. The CDR3 contains 13 residues. Germline loops: CDR1 MNHEY, CDR2 SMNVEV (reference sequence). The CDR3 coding sequence is TGTGCCAGCAGCGGACAAAACTATCCTGAGCAGTTCTTC. Its protein product is CASSGQNYPEQFF.

V is TRBV27 and J is TRBJ2-1; no firm D call. The germline CDR1 and CDR2 sequences are MNHEY and SMNVEV (reference sequence). CDR3 length: 14 residues. Trimming cost V 8 bases and J 3 bases, with 14 bases left between them. CDR3 loop: CASARFALYNEQFF. The CDR3 DNA reads as TGTGCCAGCGCTAGGTTTGCGCTCTACAATGAGCAGTTCTTC.

V usage is TRBV19 and J usage is TRBJ2-1, with TRBD1 matching over 7 bases. Germline CDR1 LNHDA, CDR2 SQIVND (reference sequence). V lost 5 bases, J lost 6 bases, and 10 bases stayed unmatched. The CDR3 is 15 amino acids. The chain's CDR3 is CASSFEGASSNEQFF. The CDR3 DNA is TGTGCCAGTAGTTTCGAGGGGGCGTCGAGCAATGAGCAGTTCTTC.

This clone appeared a few times. The CDR3 here is CASSLGAGNVNEQFF. The CDR3 DNA reads as TGCGCCAGCAGCTTGGGGGCAGGGAATGTGAATGAGCAGTTCTTC. The chain recombines TRBV5-1 with TRBJ2-1; D perhaps matches TRBD1 (5 bases). This CDR3 region has 15 residues. Deletions cut 0 bases from V and 7 bases from J, with 14 bases between. From germline, CDR1 is SGHRS and CDR2 YFSETQ.

The rearrangement links TRBV29-1 to TRBJ1-2; possible D gene TRBD1, 5 bases. This CDR3 has 13 amino acids. Germline CDR1 and CDR2: SQVTM and ANQGSEA. Trimming cost V 0 bases and J 5 bases, with 10 bases left between them. The CDR3 loop reads CSVEEGAGYGYTF. The CDR3 region has the DNA TGCAGCGTTGAAGAAGGAGCAGGGTATGGCTACACCTTC.

The chain recombines TRBV6-5 with TRBJ2-1; 9 bases are a match to TRBD2. In germline, CDR1 is MNHEY, CDR2 SVGAGI. The V segment lost 8 bases and the J segment 2 bases; nucleotides outside the gene matches: 1. The CDR3 length is 13 residues. CDR3 nucleotide sequence: TGTGCCAGCGCTAGCGGGGCCTACAATGAGCAGTTCTTC. Protein: CASASGAYNEQFF.

The chain joins TRBV7-8 to TRBJ2-2; D gene unclear. This CDR3 comprises 15 residues. Germline assignment: CDR1 SGHVS and CDR2 FQNEAQ. V gave up 1 base and J gave up 7 bases, with 13 bases separating them. CDR3 in DNA: TGTGCCAGCAGCTTAGGAACCCTGGCTGGCGGGGAGCTGTTTTTT. Its translation is CASSLGTLAGGELFF.

The J gene is TRBJ2-5, the V gene TRBV7-2, with 7 bases fitting TRBD2. The junction had 4 bases not matched to a gene; V was cut back by 3 bases and J by 0 bases. Looked up from germline, CDR1 is SGHTA and CDR2 is FQGNSA. The CDR3 runs to 15 residues. CDR3: CASSLTGLYQETQYF. The CDR3 DNA sequence: TGTGCCAGCAGCTTGACGGGACTATACCAAGAGACCCAGTACTTC.

The J gene is TRBJ1-5, the V gene TRBV7-6; perhaps TRBD1 as D (6 bases). The CDR3 extends over 14 amino acids. Trimming removed 4 bases at V and 3 bases at J, with 10 bases between. CDR1 SGHVS and CDR2 FNYEAQ come from the germline V gene. This chain's CDR3 is CASSSTGPNQPQHF. CDR3 DNA sequence: TGTGCCAGCAGCTCAACAGGGCCCAATCAGCCCCAGCATTTT.

V is TRBV5-4 and J is TRBJ2-6; TRBD1 matches at 7 bases. There are 16 residues in the CDR3. V shed 4 bases, J shed 2 bases, and the junction held 6 bases outside the gene matches. Germline CDR1 SGHNT, CDR2 YYREEE (reference sequence). The CDR3 region is CASSLPQGAGANVLTF. Written as DNA, the CDR3 is TGTGCCAGCAGCCTGCCCCAGGGGGCTGGGGCCAACGTCCTGACTTTC. Filled out from reference TRBV5-4 and TRBJ2-6, the complete variable domain reads ETGVTQSPTHLIKTRGQQVTLRCSSQSGHNTVSWYQQALGQGPQFIFQYYREEENGRGNFPPRFSGLQFPNYSSELNVNALELDDSALYLCASSLPQGAGANVLTFGAGSRLTVL.

V usage is TRBV6-1 and J usage is TRBJ1-6, with 8 bases identical to TRBD1. V shed 3 bases, J shed 5 bases, and the junction held 3 bases outside the gene matches. There are 15 residues in the CDR3. Germline CDR1 is MNHNS and CDR2 is SASEGT. Written as DNA, the CDR3 is TGTGCCAGCAGTGATCAGGGGGCCGATAATTCACCCCTCCACTTT. It encodes CASSDQGADNSPLHF.

The V gene is TRBV6-1, the J gene TRBJ2-5; D possibly corresponds to TRBD1 (6 bases). CDR1 is MNHNS and CDR2 is SASEGT in the germline V gene. This CDR3 has 13 residues. V was shortened by 8 bases and J by 2 bases, with 12 bases between the two germline ends. CDR3: CASAWTAQETQYF. The CDR3 DNA sequence: TGTGCCAGCGCCTGGACAGCTCAAGAGACCCAGTACTTC.

This clone has only one observation. V and J are TRBV6-5 and TRBJ1-5, with a weak D call TRBD1 (5 bases). Per germline, CDR1 MNHEY and CDR2 SVGAGI. V was shortened by 0 bases and J by 5 bases, with 11 bases between the two germline ends. This CDR3 comprises 15 residues. The CDR3: CASSYSYRPDQPQHF. CDR3 in DNA: TGTGCCAGCAGTTACTCGTACAGGCCCGATCAGCCCCAGCATTTT.

This clone was seen only once. The chain is built from TRBV2 and TRBJ1-4; possible D gene TRBD1, 5 bases. Germline loops: CDR1 SNHLY, CDR2 FYNNEI. The CDR3 totals 14 residues. Trimming left V 4 bases short and J 5 bases short, with 11 bases between. The CDR3 spells CASSGGGRNEKLFF. CDR3 in DNA: TGTGCCAGCAGTGGCGGGGGACGGAATGAAAAACTGTTTTTT.

This clone was observed a handful of times. The rearrangement joins TRBV10-3 to TRBJ1-1, with TRBD1 matching 7 bases. The germline V gene has CDR1 ENHRY and CDR2 SYGVKD. V lost 10 bases to trimming and J lost 3 bases; unmatched junction nucleotides: 14. The CDR3 extends over 15 amino acids. In DNA form, the CDR3 reads TGTGCCACTATGACGGCAGGGGGTGGGTACACTGAAGCTTTCTTT. It translates to CATMTAGGGYTEAFF.

The rearrangement joins TRBV7-2 to TRBJ1-4; TRBD1 agrees at 8 bases. The CDR3 spans 15 residues. Trimming at V came to 5 bases and at J to 2 bases, leaving 4 bases not matched to a gene. Germline V lookup: CDR1 SGHTA, CDR2 FQGNSA. CDR3 coding DNA: TGTGCCAGCAGCGGACAGGGCTTTACTAATGAAAAACTGTTTTTT. Translating gives CASSGQGFTNEKLFF.

V usage is TRBV14 and J usage is TRBJ2-2, with a possible D match to TRBD2 (6 bases). The CDR3 extends over 14 amino acids. V was cut by 4 bases and J by 2 bases, with 8 bases left in between. CDR1 is SGHDN and CDR2 is FVKESK in the germline V gene. CDR3 in amino acids: CASSPGTNTGELFF. The CDR3, as DNA: TGTGCCAGCAGCCCCGGGACTAACACCGGGGAGCTGTTTTTT.

The V gene is TRBV18, the J gene TRBJ1-1; no definite D call. The ends were cut back, 0 bases at V and 12 bases at J, with 14 bases in the middle. CDR3 size: 13 residues. Germline values: CDR1 KGHSH, CDR2 LQKENI. CDR3 sequence reads: CASSPPNSPRPFF. CDR3 nucleotide sequence: TGTGCCAGCTCACCACCGAATTCCCCTAGGCCTTTCTTT.